One and the same sample provided the 9 T cell receptor beta chains below, sequenced in a study of shared clonotypes between healthy human individuals. The protocol was immunoSEQ multiplex PCR, while the TCRdb copy is restricted to in-frame clones and leaves out a portion. The table records approximately 2,200,000 clones, 90% to 95% of them present only once. Only CD45RO-negative cells positively selected for CCR7 counted as naive CD8 cells, so terminally differentiated effector memory CD45RA+ cells were excluded. Sequences were obtained from naive CD8+ T cells from PBMCs. Receptors were obtained from a man younger than 35 in good health. Some clones in this sample may be carry-over from other donors' samples.

V gene TRBV18 combines with J gene TRBJ2-7; TRBD1 matches 8 bases. Germline assignment: CDR1 KGHSH and CDR2 LQKENI. The V segment lost 3 bases and the J segment 0 bases; nucleotides outside the gene matches: 7. The CDR3 covers 16 residues. The DNA of the CDR3 is TGTGCCAGCTCACCGATGGACAGGGTAGGCTCCTACGAGCAGTACTTC. Protein product: CASSPMDRVGSYEQYF.

This clone occurred once. The chain has TRBV19 and TRBJ2-7; TRBD1 aligns across 10 bases. J lost 4 bases, V lost 4 bases, and 7 bases had no gene match. Germline loops: CDR1 LNHDA, CDR2 SQIVND (reference sequence). The CDR3 is 15 amino acids. CDR3 sequence reads: CASSSTRDRGYEQYF. CDR3 DNA sequence: TGTGCCAGTAGTAGTACCCGGGACAGGGGATACGAGCAGTACTTC.

The CDR3 bases are TGTGCCAGCAGTGAATGGTGGACAGGGTCCTTCTACGAGCAGTACTTC. Translation: CASSEWWTGSFYEQYF. This sequence joins TRBV6-1 and TRBJ2-7; TRBD1 matches at 8 bases. Germline values: CDR1 MNHNS, CDR2 SASEGT. With 2 bases clipped from V and 3 bases from J, the junction kept 9 bases outside the gene matches. The CDR3 runs to 16 residues.

This clone showed up just once. This chain links TRBV28 with TRBJ1-5; TRBD1 aligns across 8 bases. This CDR3 has 15 residues. CDR1 is MDHEN, CDR2 SYDVKM, per germline. The ends lost 5 bases at V and 5 bases at J; junction bases unmatched: 8. The CDR3 nucleotides read TGTGCCAGCAGTGGGGACAGGTCCCCACATCAGCCCCAGCATTTT. It specifies CASSGDRSPHQPQHF.

The V gene is TRBV7-2, the J gene TRBJ1-2; a possible D gene is TRBD1 (6 bases). The V gene lost 11 bases and the J gene lost 5 bases, with 18 bases spanning the gap. Germline CDR1 and CDR2: SGHTA and FQGNSA. This CDR3 contains 13 residues. Written as DNA, the CDR3 is TGTGCCGGGGGCGCGAGCGGGGGATATGGCTACACCTTC. Translation: CAGGASGGYGYTF.

V and J are TRBV19 and TRBJ1-2; weak D call: TRBD1 (5 bases). V was trimmed by 6 bases and J by 2 bases, leaving 7 bases between them. The CDR3 contains 12 residues. Germline V gene data show CDR1 as LNHDA and CDR2 as SQIVND (reference sequence). The CDR3 sequence: CASSWDNYGYTF. The CDR3, as DNA: TGTGCCAGTAGCTGGGACAACTATGGCTACACCTTC.

This clone has just one count. The chain employs TRBV10-2 and TRBJ2-3; the D gene is possibly TRBD1 (6 bases). CDR1 and CDR2 from the germline V gene are WSHSY and SAAADI. This CDR3 has 18 amino acids. V was pared by 4 bases and J by 3 bases, with 23 bases between. CDR3 bases: TGCGCCAGCAGTGGGCCCAACCACGGACAGAGGCAGACAGATACGCAGTATTTT. Encoded protein: CASSGPNHGQRQTDTQYF.

The CDR3 DNA reads as TGTGCCAGCAGCTTAGCTTCGAAGGGGGCCTACAATGAGCAGTTCTTC. Its translation is CASSLASKGAYNEQFF. This chain joins TRBV7-8 and TRBJ2-1; TRBD1 might be the D (6 bases). CDR1 is SGHVS, CDR2 FQNEAQ, per germline. Trimming cost V 0 bases and J 2 bases, with 11 bases left between them. CDR3 length: 16 amino acids.

This chain joins TRBV7-9 and TRBJ2-1; 8 positions agree with TRBD2. The V and J ends lost 5 bases and 3 bases, in that order; junction bases with no gene match: 6. Germline CDR1 SEHNR, CDR2 FQNEAQ (reference sequence). The CDR3 has 15 residues. In nucleotides, the CDR3 is TGTGCCAGCAGCCCGCAACTAGCGGTCTACAATGAGCAGTTCTTC. Protein product: CASSPQLAVYNEQFF.